Below, one T cell receptor beta chain is given with its context. Its antigen is unidentified. The sample belongs to a study of blood T cells in healthy people across ages. Looked up from germline, CDR1 is MDHEN and CDR2 is SYDVKM. V was clipped by 6 bases and J by 0 bases; unmatched bases: 7. The CDR3 runs to 15 residues. Study conclusions and caveats: The authors considered diversity estimates from one million T cells to be underestimates. Observed TCR beta diversity per million T cells went down as age went up. This fall followed a roughly linear course with age.

It was with a sample-barcoded 5' primer and a J-beta primer mix that a second PCR of roughly 7 to 12 cycles was run. TCRdb re-analysed the 5' RACE reads in MiXCR, keeping a single row per CDR3 protein. The table has about 640,000 distinct CDR3 sequences, roughly three fifths seen once; the top ten hold around 37%. The V gene is TRBV28, the J gene TRBJ1-2, with 7 bases matching TRBD1. This receptor was obtained from a man between 60 and 70 years old in good health. The sequenced sample consisted of blood. This chain's CDR3 is CASSTTGTANYGYTF. The CDR3 DNA reads TGTGCCAGCAGCACCACGGGGACAGCTAACTATGGCTACACCTTC.